The rows below give T cell receptor beta chains drawn from one sample of a study of cytomegalovirus exposure and HLA in healthy donors. The protocol was immunoSEQ multiplex PCR, while the TCRdb copy is restricted to in-frame clones and leaves out a portion. Among roughly 130,000 clones, 79% were seen once, and the ten largest hold 2% to 2.5%. Sequenced sample: PBMCs. The receptors derive from a young man in good health and CMV-seronegative. CDR3s include the opening cysteine and the closing phenylalanine or tryptophan. A D gene is named only where the DNA matches it firmly. Some rows mark clone size as missing; the rest say once, few, many or name a class of expanded clone.

>TRBJ2-2|TRBD1|TRBV27|.
TGTGCCAGCAGTTTCGGGCAGGGGGCATACACCGGGGAGCTGTTTTTT
CASSFGQGAYTGELFF
>TRBJ2-7|TRBD1|TRBV7-9|.
TGTGCCAGCAGCCATCGACAGGGAAGCTCCTACGAGCAGTACTTC
CASSHRQGSSYEQYF
>TRBJ2-5|.|TRBV21-1|once
TGTGCCAGCTACAACCGGGGGCAAGAGACCCAGTACTTC
CASYNRGQETQYF
>TRBJ2-7|.|TRBV11-2|.
TGTGCCAGCAGCACCGTTTCGAAACCGGGAATCTACGAGCAGTACTTC
CASSTVSKPGIYEQYF
>TRBJ2-5|.|TRBV4-2|.
TGTGCCAGCAGCCTGCGGGAGACCCAGTACTTC
CASSLRETQYF
>TRBJ2-7|.|TRBV2|.
TGTGCCAGCCGAACAGGGTTCTCCTACGAGCAGTACTTC
CASRTGFSYEQYF
>TRBJ2-4|TRBD2|TRBV27|once
TGTGCCAGCAGTTTCAGCGGGGTAACCAAAAACATTCAGTACTTC
CASSFSGVTKNIQYF
>TRBJ2-2|.|TRBV7-6|.
TGTGCCAGCAGCTTTGGTAGCTCCGGGGAGCTGTTTTTT
CASSFGSSGELFF
>TRBJ2-7|.|TRBV7-9|.
TGTGCCAGCAGCCCAGTCCCCTACGAGCAGTACTTC
CASSPVPYEQYF
>TRBJ1-1|.|TRBV27|few
TGTGCCAGCAGGACGTGGCGGGGTGAAGCTTTCTTT
CASRTWRGEAFF
>TRBJ1-4|.|TRBV19|.
TGTGCCAGTAGGGATGGACACACAACTAATGAAAAACTGTTTTTT
CASRDGHTTNEKLFF
>TRBJ2-3|.|TRBV4-2|.
TGTGCCAGCAGCCAAGACGTAGATACGCAGTATTTT
CASSQDVDTQYF
>TRBJ1-2|.|TRBV7-9|.
TGTGCCAGCAGTCTCGAGGGCCCTGAAGGCTACACCTTC
CASSLEGPEGYTF
>TRBJ2-2|TRBD2|TRBV7-3|once
TGTGCCAGCAGCTCTACGGGACTAGTTTTCCCCGGGGAGCTGTTTTTT
CASSSTGLVFPGELFF
>TRBJ2-2|TRBD2|TRBV6-4|once
TGTGCCAGCAGTGACCGGGTAGCGGGAGCCGGGGAGCTGTTTTTT
CASSDRVAGAGELFF
>TRBJ1-5|TRBD1|TRBV2|few
TGTGCCAGCAGGATAGACAGGGGGACCCAGCCCCAGCATTTT
CASRIDRGTQPQHF
>TRBJ2-2|.|TRBV7-9|.
TGTGCCAGCAGCTTAGATCCGGGAACCCTCACCGGGGAGCTGTTTTTT
CASSLDPGTLTGELFF
>TRBJ1-2|TRBD1|TRBV29-1|.
TGCAGCGTTGCCTCCGGGACAGGGGAGGTCTATGGCTACACCTTC
CSVASGTGEVYGYTF